This T cell receptor (beta chain) was retrieved from a study of cytomegalovirus exposure and HLA in healthy donors. Study context: One earlier analysis, a look at roughly 180 million T cells, found some 100 million unique TCR beta sequences. Regarding the study as a whole: CMV serostatus stood as the only immune exposure information on hand. Rarity held for most TCR sequences, but there were some public TCRs that occurred in many donors.

The PCR contained 60 Vbeta and 13 Jbeta primers. Clones were sequenced by immunoSEQ multiplex PCR, and TCRdb holds only the in-frame ones, with some missing. The table lists 150,000 to 170,000 clones, approximately 80% of them singletons. A note on this clone: The antigen remains unidentified.

V was trimmed by 5 bases and J by 0 bases, leaving 15 bases between them. Germline V gene sequence: CDR1 SGHVS, CDR2 FQNEAQ. This CDR3 region has 16 residues. Sequencing input: PBMCs. The receptor comes from a woman aged 40-49 years in good health and CMV-seropositive. The genes are TRBV7-8 and TRBJ2-3; D gene ambiguous. As DNA, the CDR3 is TGTGCCAGCAGCCGTCGGAGCGCCACTAGCACAGATACGCAGTATTTT. The encoded protein is CASSRRSATSTDTQYF.